Listed here are 16 T cell receptor beta chains from one sample, sequenced in a study of tumor-infiltrating lymphocytes in primary liver carcinoma. From 450 to 600 ng total RNA, TCR beta cDNA was generated with a primer in the constant region. The TCR beta library was amplified through three nested multiplex PCR rounds in a modified ARM-PCR procedure. Researchers ran the first two PCR rounds for ten to eleven cycles each with TRBV1-TRBV30 forward primers and a C-beta reverse primer. Each CDR3 protein is one row after TCRdb ran MiXCR on the multiplex PCR reads. The sample has 95,000 to 100,000 distinct CDR3 sequences; approximately 70% are singletons. Co-extracting RNA and DNA was done with about 18-33 mg of unsorted bulk tissue as input. The sequencing input was liver tumor tissue from sampling region 2. Subset: tumor region T2, inferior pole. The receptor source for this set is a woman in her sixties or seventies with primary liver carcinoma and hepatitis B virus infection.

This clonotype showed up many times. V is TRBV5-6 and J is TRBJ2-5; no reliable D call. V was pared by 1 base and J by 2 bases, with 6 bases between. CDR3 length: 13 residues. Germline CDR1 reads SGHDT; CDR2 reads YYEEEE. The CDR3 sequence: CASSLLGQETQYF. In nucleotides, the CDR3 is TGTGCCAGCAGCTTGCTGGGACAAGAGACCCAGTACTTC.

This clonotype was observed a few times. This chain links TRBV30 with TRBJ2-7; D gene unclear. The CDR3 sequence is 12 residues long. Per germline, CDR1 GTSNPN and CDR2 SVGIG (reference sequence). V was clipped by 0 bases and J by 2 bases, with 5 bases between them. The CDR3 is CAWSVAAYEQYF. CDR3 sequence (DNA): TGTGCCTGGAGTGTGGCCGCCTACGAGCAGTACTTC.

A note on this clonotype: Germline and junction disagree at one end, which may indicate a read error. This chain links TRBV28 with TRBJ1-1; D gene unclear. The germline gives CDR1 MDHEN, CDR2 SYDVKM. The CDR3 totals 13 residues. CDR3 in DNA: TGTGCCAGCCACTCCGTCGTCTGTACTGAAGCTTTGTTT. Protein product: CASHSVVCTEALF.

The chain combines TRBV5-1 with TRBJ2-1; 11 bases map to TRBD2. The V segment lost 4 bases and the J segment 7 bases; nucleotides outside the gene matches: 13. CDR1 and CDR2 from the germline V gene are SGHRS and YFSETQ. The CDR3 spans 17 residues. For the CDR3, the DNA is TGCGCCAGCAGCCCCGCTACTAGCGGGAGCATCGGTAATGAGCAGTTCTTC. Its protein product is CASSPATSGSIGNEQFF.

The chain joins TRBV28 to TRBJ2-7; 8 nucleotides align to TRBD2. There are 14 residues in the CDR3. Germline V gives CDR1 MDHEN, CDR2 SYDVKM. V gave up 6 bases and J gave up 6 bases; unmatched junction bases: 10. The DNA of the CDR3 is TGTGCCAGCAGCCTATCGGGACTAGTCCGCGAGCAGTACTTC. Protein: CASSLSGLVREQYF.

With regard to this clonotype: Without the conserved terminal phenylalanine or tryptophan, this CDR3 likely stems from a read error. This chain links TRBV7-6 with TRBJ2-3; no clear D gene. V dropped 3 bases and J dropped 12 bases, with 10 bases sitting between them. CDR3 length: 11 amino acids. Germline lookup yields CDR1 SGHVS and CDR2 FNYEAQ. Written as DNA, the CDR3 is TGTGCCAGCAGCTTCTTGGACCGACAGTATCTT. Amino acids: CASSFLDRQYL.

Points on this clonotype: Sequence at one end of the junction differs from germline and may be a read error. This chain links TRBV5-4 with TRBJ2-4, with D perhaps TRBD1 or TRBD2 (6 bases each). The CDR3 contains 16 residues. Germline V gives CDR1 SGHNT, CDR2 YYREEE (reference sequence). The chain's CDR3 is CASSSEGGPIKNIQYF. For the CDR3, the DNA is TGTGCCAGTAGTTCCGAGGGGGGCCCCATCAAAAATATTCAGTACTTC.

Turning to this clonotype: A single base separates this from a much larger clone, so it may be a read error. The chain combines TRBV13 with TRBJ2-3; TRBD2 matches at 9 bases. V dropped 7 bases and J dropped 5; count of bases not matched to a gene: 10. The CDR3 totals 15 residues. The V gene's germline CDR1 is PRHDT and CDR2 FYEKMQ (reference sequence). CDR3 amino acids: CASIRREGLGDTQYF. CDR3 DNA: TGTGCCAGCATCAGGCGGGAGGGCCTCGGAGATACGCAGTATTTT.

The chain combines TRBV28 with TRBJ1-5; D ambiguous. Germline V lookup: CDR1 MDHEN, CDR2 SYDVKM. V dropped 6 bases and J dropped 4 bases, with 13 bases sitting between them. The CDR3 loop spans 14 amino acids. The CDR3 DNA reads as TGTGCCAGCAGCCCGTACACGTATAATCAGCCCCAGCATTTT. Its translation is CASSPYTYNQPQHF.

As for this clonotype: Because the CDR3 is missing its conserved closing phenylalanine or tryptophan, this is likely a read error. Because the CDR3's place on the DNA is in doubt, the DNA is left out and the CDR3 is given as listed by TCRdb. The chain links TRBV11-1 to TRBJ2-3; the table's TRBD2 call for D was not verified on the DNA. CDR1 SGHAT and CDR2 FQDESV come from the germline V gene (reference sequence). The CDR3 length is 14 residues, termini included. The CDR3 region is CASSIRQRAGESHL.

The chain joins TRBV4-1 to TRBJ2-2; D call uncertain. The germline gives CDR1 MGHRA, CDR2 YSYEKL. Deletions cut 3 bases from V and 2 bases from J, with 10 bases between. The length of the CDR3 is 15 residues. The CDR3 is CASSQWEINTGELFF. Here the CDR3 DNA reads TGCGCCAGCAGCCAGTGGGAAATTAACACCGGGGAGCTGTTTTTT.

There are a few counts of this clonotype. One end of the junction is discordant with germline, which a read error may explain. The V and J genes are TRBV5-1 and TRBJ2-1; D is undetermined. CDR3 length: 17 residues. Germline CDR1 is SGHRS and CDR2 is YFSETQ. CDR3 bases: TGCGCCAGCAGCTTGACCCCCCGTCCCAGGCCGGATCATGAGCAGTCCTTC. Its translation: CASSLTPRPRPDHEQSF.

Concerning this clonotype: The CDR3 carries no conserved terminal phenylalanine or tryptophan, so it likely arises from a read error. The V and J genes are TRBV12-3 or TRBV12-4 and TRBJ2-7; D is unclear. Trimming shortened V by 0 bases and J by 5 bases, and 23 bases separated the two germline ends. This CDR3 comprises 18 residues. The CDR3 is CASSLASWLSSVDHEQYI. CDR3 in DNA: TGTGCCAGCAGTTTAGCGAGTTGGCTGAGCTCGGTGGACCACGAGCAGTACATC.

A remark on this clonotype: Just one base apart from a much larger clone, this may be a read error. The V call is TRBV7-8, the J call TRBJ2-7, with TRBD2 as a possible D gene (6 bases). The CDR3 is 14 amino acids. Germline-derived CDR1 and CDR2 are SGHVS and FQNEAQ. The CDR3 is CASSQRTSSGERYF. CDR3 in DNA: TGTGCCAGCAGCCAACGTACTAGTTCGGGGGAGCGGTACTTC.

This clonotype was recorded at least ten times. As DNA, the CDR3 is TGCGCCAGCAGCCCAACAGGGGGCCGTGGCTACACCTTC. Translating it yields CASSPTGGRGYTF. The chain has TRBV4-1 and TRBJ1-2, with TRBD1 identical over 9 bases. The germline V gene has CDR1 MGHRA and CDR2 YSYEKL. The CDR3 has 13 amino acids. With 4 bases clipped from V and 7 bases from J, the junction kept 4 bases outside the gene matches.

Within the sample, this clonotype is medium-sized. The V and J genes are TRBV11-2 and TRBJ2-5; no clear D gene. The V gene lost 2 bases and the J gene lost 4 bases, with 5 bases spanning the gap. Germline loops: CDR1 SGHAT, CDR2 FQNNGV. CDR3 length equals 12 residues. The CDR3 here is CASSLLGETQYF. The CDR3 DNA is TGTGCCAGCAGCTTACTGGGAGAGACCCAGTACTTC.